Below, 3 T cell receptor beta chains from the same sample are listed, as sequenced in a study of T cells after yellow fever vaccination. MiXCR, applied by TCRdb to the 5' RACE reads, yields one record per CDR3 protein. The table lists about 150,000 distinct CDR3 sequences, less than 8.5% of them singletons. The material sequenced was CD4+ T cells sorted from PBMCs, taken 10 days after the yellow fever booster vaccination. The receptors were gathered from a man between 25 and 39 years old who received the YFV17D yellow fever vaccine.

This clonotype was seen ten or more times. CDR3: CASSFPASVSNEQFF. The CDR3 DNA follows: TGTGCCAGCAGTTTTCCAGCGTCTGTGAGCAATGAGCAGTTCTTC. This rearrangement joins TRBV27 to TRBJ2-1; D remains unclear. From germline, CDR1 is MNHEY and CDR2 SMNVEV (reference sequence). The CDR3 extends over 15 amino acids. With 3 bases removed from V and 6 bases from J, the gap between germline ends came to 15 bases.

The chain combines TRBV12-3 or TRBV12-4 with TRBJ1-1; 7 positions match TRBD1. The CDR3 length is 11 residues. Trimming at V came to 6 bases and at J to 9 bases, leaving 4 bases not matched to a gene. For the CDR3, the DNA is TGTGCCAGCAGGAGCAGGGGGAAAGCTTTCTTT. This encodes CASRSRGKAFF.

This clonotype came up many times. V is TRBV7-2 and J is TRBJ2-7; D may correspond to TRBD1 or TRBD2 (5 bases each). The CDR3 contains 13 residues. Germline values: CDR1 SGHTA, CDR2 FQGNSA. V was clipped by 2 bases and J by 5 bases, with 10 bases between them. DNA for the CDR3: TGTGCCAGCAGCTTACAGGGACCCCACGAGCAGTACTTC. Translating gives CASSLQGPHEQYF.